This T cell receptor beta chain came from a study of sequential checkpoint blockade in melanoma. About the research overall: Each arm's sequence ended with maintenance nivolumab.

Produced via immunoSEQ multiplex PCR; TCRdb's table is partial and in-frame only. Of about 11,000 clones in the sample, 65% to 70% were seen once. Treatment of the sample: randomized to nivolumab then ipilimumab (arm A) or the reverse (arm B). V dropped 0 bases and J dropped 0; count of bases not matched to a gene: 12. CDR1 SGHNT and CDR2 YYREEE come from the germline V gene (reference sequence). The CDR3 spans 19 residues. The origin of this receptor is a human donor with melanoma. Sample: CD8+ T cells sorted from blood (inferred from file names), taken from a patient given nivolumab and ipilimumab in sequence. This chain uses TRBV5-4 with TRBJ2-1; TRBD2 matches at 7 bases. The CDR3 bases are TGTGCCAGCAGCTTGGTCGTTAAGCGGGGTCACAGCTCCTACAATGAGCAGTTCTTC. Residues: CASSLVVKRGHSSYNEQFF.